The clone carrying this TCR beta chain showed up just a few times. Its antigen remains unknown. At least two post-ART and at least one pre-ART PBMC sample were available for each donor. Clinicians in the United States treated all participants with HIV. The ends lost 4 bases at V and 9 bases at J; junction bases unmatched: 7. Germline lookup yields CDR1 GTSNPN and CDR2 SVGIG (reference sequence). This CDR3 has 12 amino acids. The source of the sample is a study of long-term antiretroviral therapy in people with HIV. At the survey level, the v3.0 immunoSEQ assay was run. Data came from immunoSEQ multiplex PCR; TCRdb stores just in-frame clones and leaves some out. The sample holds tens of thousands of clones, about 81% seen once. Study findings and constraints: Post-ART diversity increased but stayed below transplant donor controls. Blood dating 2004 to 2017 may reflect older ART regimens.

The source is a man aged 25-40 years with HIV. Sequenced material: unsorted PBMCs, taken 1.5 years after starting antiretroviral therapy. V gene TRBV30 combines with J gene TRBJ1-1, with TRBD1 identical over 8 bases. DNA for the CDR3: TGTGCCTGGACCCGACAGGGGCCGCAAGCTTTCTTT. This gives the protein CAWTRQGPQAFF.